Presented here are 22 T cell receptor beta chains from one specimen sequenced in a study of shared clonotypes between healthy human individuals. The data were produced by immunoSEQ multiplex PCR, yet TCRdb's version contains in-frame clones alone and is incomplete. Of about 1.5 million clones in the sample, around 98% were seen once. The material sequenced was naive CD4+ T cells sorted from blood. The sample's subset: CD45RA+ positively selected. These TCRs come from a man younger than 40 in good health.

V gene TRBV29-1 combines with J gene TRBJ2-1; 10 nucleotides match TRBD2. The CDR3 runs 14 residues. Germline V gene sequence: CDR1 SQVTM, CDR2 ANQGSEA. Germline trimming cut 4 bases from V and 6 bases from J; bases unmatched to any gene: 6. DNA of the CDR3: TGCAGCGTTGCCCCTAGCGGGAGTCCCAATGAGCAGTTCTTC. Its translation is CSVAPSGSPNEQFF.

The V and J genes are TRBV19 and TRBJ2-5; TRBD2 matches at 7 bases. The CDR3 consists of 14 residues. Trimming removed 3 bases from V and 5 bases from J; junction bases left unmatched: 6. Germline CDR1 LNHDA, CDR2 SQIVND (reference sequence). This CDR3 is CASSMATSFETQYF. CDR3 DNA: TGTGCCAGTAGTATGGCGACTAGCTTCGAGACCCAGTACTTC.

This chain joins TRBV6-1 and TRBJ2-2; weak D call: TRBD1 (6 bases). Germline lookup yields CDR1 MNHNS and CDR2 SASEGT. V dropped 10 bases and J dropped 0 bases, with 15 bases sitting between them. The CDR3 has 15 residues. DNA for the CDR3: TGTGCCACCCGTTCCTACAGGGCGAACACCGGGGAGCTGTTTTTT. It yields the protein CATRSYRANTGELFF.

The genes are TRBV7-9 and TRBJ2-3; D ambiguous. Germline values: CDR1 SEHNR, CDR2 FQNEAQ (reference sequence). V shed 6 bases and J shed 2 bases, with 12 bases lying between them. The CDR3 length is 14 residues. Here the CDR3 DNA reads TGTGCCAGCAGACCCGACGGTAACACAGATACGCAGTATTTT. It translates to CASRPDGNTDTQYF.

The J gene is TRBJ1-5, the V gene TRBV19, with D uncertain. The germline V gene has CDR1 LNHDA and CDR2 SQIVND (reference sequence). The CDR3 runs 15 residues. V shed 0 bases and J shed 11 bases, with 17 bases lying between them. The CDR3 DNA sequence: TGTGCCAGTAGTATAGATTTGGACGGCGGTTGGGCCCAGCATTTT. Amino acids: CASSIDLDGGWAQHF.

The V and J genes are TRBV30 and TRBJ1-1; tentatively, D is TRBD1 (6 bases). Per the germline V gene, CDR1 is GTSNPN and CDR2 is SVGIG (reference sequence). Trimming took 4 bases from V and 7 from J, leaving 10 bases between them. The CDR3 covers 11 residues. CDR3 nucleotide sequence: TGTGCCTGGAAACAGGGAGTTGAAGCTTTCTTT. Translating gives CAWKQGVEAFF.

The V call is TRBV11-3, the J call TRBJ2-3; 8 nucleotides align to TRBD1. Trimming took 5 bases from V and 2 from J; bases not matched to a gene: 9. CDR3 size: 16 residues. CDR1 and CDR2 from the germline V gene are SGHNT and YENEEA. This CDR3 reads CASSRGQDPLTDTQYF. In DNA, the CDR3 is TGTGCCAGCAGCCGGGGACAGGATCCCCTCACAGATACGCAGTATTTT.

This clone was found once. The sample holds other DNA sequences that translate to the same CDR3. The genes are TRBV18 and TRBJ2-5; 7 bases map to TRBD1. Germline trimming cut 0 bases from V and 2 bases from J; bases unmatched to any gene: 0. The germline gives CDR1 KGHSH, CDR2 LQKENI. There are 14 residues in the CDR3. DNA for the CDR3: TGTGCCAGCTCACCACCGGGACAGCAAGAGACCCAGTACTTC. Translated: CASSPPGQQETQYF. The variable domain in full, with the rest retrieved from reference TRBV18 and TRBJ2-5, is NAGVMQNPRHLVRRRGQEARLRCSPMKGHSHVYWYRQLPEEGLKFMVYLQKENIIDESGMPKERFSAEFPKEGPSILRIQQVVRGDSAAYFCASSPPGQQETQYFGPGTRLLVL.

V gene TRBV29-1 combines with J gene TRBJ1-1, with 7 bases identical to TRBD1. Germline V gene lookup returns CDR1 SQVTM and CDR2 ANQGSEA. The CDR3 length is 13 residues. Losses at the gene ends were 7 bases for V and 4 bases for J; bases not matched to a gene: 9. CDR3 nucleotides: TGCAGCGCGGTAAACGACAGGGCCACTGAAGCTTTCTTT. Protein: CSAVNDRATEAFF.

The chain combines TRBV10-3 with TRBJ2-3, with D unresolved. Germline CDR1 is ENHRY and CDR2 is SYGVKD. With 7 bases removed from V and 0 bases from J, the gap between germline ends came to 11 bases. The CDR3 is 14 residues long. The CDR3 DNA sequence: TGTGCCATCACAGCGTATCCTAGCACAGATACGCAGTATTTT. This codes for CAITAYPSTDTQYF.

The rearrangement joins TRBV29-1 to TRBJ2-5; TRBD1 matches 9 bases. With V trimmed by 5 bases and J by 4 bases, 11 bases remained unmatched. The germline V gene encodes CDR1 SQVTM and CDR2 ANQGSEA. The CDR3 has 15 amino acids. The CDR3 sequence: CSVMGAGTGRETQYF. The CDR3, as DNA: TGCAGCGTTATGGGCGCCGGGACAGGGAGAGAGACCCAGTACTTC.

Points on this clone: Other nucleotide sequences in the sample specify the same CDR3. The rearrangement uses TRBV6-1 and TRBJ2-7; 9 positions agree with TRBD2. Germline V lookup: CDR1 MNHNS, CDR2 SASEGT. The CDR3 is 15 residues long. Losses at the gene ends were 4 bases for V and 0 bases for J; bases not matched to a gene: 4. The CDR3 here is CASSATSGASYEQYF. The CDR3 coding sequence is TGTGCCAGCAGTGCGACTAGCGGCGCCTCCTACGAGCAGTACTTC.

A note on this clone: This same CDR3 is encoded by further DNA sequences in the sample. V is TRBV9 and J is TRBJ2-5; D gene ambiguous. The CDR3 runs to 13 residues. The V gene lost 0 bases and the J gene lost 2 bases, with 5 bases spanning the gap. Germline CDR1 SGDLS, CDR2 YYNGEE. CDR3 DNA: TGTGCCAGCAGCGTAGACCTACAAGAGACCCAGTACTTC. This gives the protein CASSVDLQETQYF.

CDR3: CATSRDRGRDNQPQHF. The CDR3 DNA reads TGTGCCACCAGCAGAGACAGGGGGCGAGACAATCAGCCCCAGCATTTT. The chain is built from TRBV15 and TRBJ1-5, with 8 bases matching TRBD1. CDR1 is LNHNV, CDR2 YYDKDF, per germline (reference sequence). The trim removed 0 bases at V and 3 bases at J, leaving 4 bases unmatched. This CDR3 is 16 amino acids long.

The rearrangement links TRBV2 to TRBJ2-2; perhaps TRBD1 as D (6 bases). Trimming removed 4 bases from V and 3 bases from J, with 18 bases in between. From germline, CDR1 is SNHLY and CDR2 FYNNEI. This CDR3 comprises 17 residues. The chain's CDR3 is CASSVVPGTPYTGELFF. CDR3 sequence (DNA): TGTGCCAGCAGTGTCGTTCCCGGGACACCTTACACCGGGGAGCTGTTTTTT.

This chain connects TRBV20-1 to TRBJ2-7; D ambiguous. The CDR3 loop spans 10 amino acids. The germline V and J ends were trimmed by 7 bases and 3 bases, with 7 bases remaining between them. Germline V gene sequence: CDR1 DFQATT, CDR2 SNEGSKA (reference sequence). This CDR3 is CSVMSYEQYF. The CDR3 region has the DNA TGCAGTGTGATGAGCTACGAGCAGTACTTC.

The chain is built from TRBV9 and TRBJ2-2; possibly TRBD1 for D (5 bases). The germline V gene encodes CDR1 SGDLS and CDR2 YYNGEE. The CDR3 has 15 residues. Trimming stripped 3 bases from V and 2 bases from J, with 11 bases between. The CDR3 sequence: CASSGARANTGELFF. As DNA, the CDR3 is TGTGCCAGCAGCGGGGCCAGGGCTAACACCGGGGAGCTGTTTTTT.

This chain links TRBV7-4 with TRBJ1-2; D uncertain. This CDR3 has 12 amino acids. Germline-derived CDR1 and CDR2 are SGHVT and SQSDAQ. V was shortened by 0 bases and J by 3 bases, with 2 bases between the two germline ends. The DNA for the CDR3 is TGTGCCAGCAGCTTAGCGGACTATGGCTACACCTTC. This gives the protein CASSLADYGYTF.

The table lists this clone with a few counts. The V gene is TRBV27, the J gene TRBJ1-1; possible D gene TRBD1, 5 bases. Germline V CDR1 and CDR2: MNHEY, SMNVEV (reference sequence). The CDR3 has 14 residues. V was clipped by 5 bases and J by 3 bases, with 13 bases between them. The CDR3 DNA follows: TGTGCCAGCAGTCCCCTGGAAGGGGACACTGAAGCTTTCTTT. It translates to CASSPLEGDTEAFF.

This clone occurred once. The J gene is TRBJ1-1, the V gene TRBV7-2; possible D gene TRBD1, 6 bases. Trimming took off 2 bases at V and 10 bases at J, with 20 bases between the two ends. The CDR3 has 15 residues. Germline loops: CDR1 SGHTA, CDR2 FQGNSA. The CDR3 DNA reads as TGTGCCAGCAGCTTAAAAAGGGGGGTTGTACAGTCAGCTTTCTTT. The encoded protein is CASSLKRGVVQSAFF.

The chain joins TRBV11-2 to TRBJ2-7; D may be TRBD2 (5 bases). CDR3 length: 15 residues. From germline, CDR1 is SGHAT and CDR2 FQNNGV. V lost 2 bases, J lost 2 bases, and 13 bases lay in between. This CDR3 is CASSLRAGLTYEQYF. The CDR3 region has the DNA TGTGCCAGCAGCTTACGGGCGGGCCTTACCTACGAGCAGTACTTC.

A single count supports this clone. This sequence joins TRBV5-1 and TRBJ2-7, with a weak D call TRBD2 (5 bases). Trimming shortened V by 9 bases and J by 3 bases, and 16 bases separated the two germline ends. The CDR3 contains 13 residues. Germline-derived CDR1 and CDR2 are SGHRS and YFSETQ. The CDR3, as DNA: TGCGCCACCTCGAGGGATGACAACTACGAGCAGTACTTC. This sequence encodes CATSRDDNYEQYF.